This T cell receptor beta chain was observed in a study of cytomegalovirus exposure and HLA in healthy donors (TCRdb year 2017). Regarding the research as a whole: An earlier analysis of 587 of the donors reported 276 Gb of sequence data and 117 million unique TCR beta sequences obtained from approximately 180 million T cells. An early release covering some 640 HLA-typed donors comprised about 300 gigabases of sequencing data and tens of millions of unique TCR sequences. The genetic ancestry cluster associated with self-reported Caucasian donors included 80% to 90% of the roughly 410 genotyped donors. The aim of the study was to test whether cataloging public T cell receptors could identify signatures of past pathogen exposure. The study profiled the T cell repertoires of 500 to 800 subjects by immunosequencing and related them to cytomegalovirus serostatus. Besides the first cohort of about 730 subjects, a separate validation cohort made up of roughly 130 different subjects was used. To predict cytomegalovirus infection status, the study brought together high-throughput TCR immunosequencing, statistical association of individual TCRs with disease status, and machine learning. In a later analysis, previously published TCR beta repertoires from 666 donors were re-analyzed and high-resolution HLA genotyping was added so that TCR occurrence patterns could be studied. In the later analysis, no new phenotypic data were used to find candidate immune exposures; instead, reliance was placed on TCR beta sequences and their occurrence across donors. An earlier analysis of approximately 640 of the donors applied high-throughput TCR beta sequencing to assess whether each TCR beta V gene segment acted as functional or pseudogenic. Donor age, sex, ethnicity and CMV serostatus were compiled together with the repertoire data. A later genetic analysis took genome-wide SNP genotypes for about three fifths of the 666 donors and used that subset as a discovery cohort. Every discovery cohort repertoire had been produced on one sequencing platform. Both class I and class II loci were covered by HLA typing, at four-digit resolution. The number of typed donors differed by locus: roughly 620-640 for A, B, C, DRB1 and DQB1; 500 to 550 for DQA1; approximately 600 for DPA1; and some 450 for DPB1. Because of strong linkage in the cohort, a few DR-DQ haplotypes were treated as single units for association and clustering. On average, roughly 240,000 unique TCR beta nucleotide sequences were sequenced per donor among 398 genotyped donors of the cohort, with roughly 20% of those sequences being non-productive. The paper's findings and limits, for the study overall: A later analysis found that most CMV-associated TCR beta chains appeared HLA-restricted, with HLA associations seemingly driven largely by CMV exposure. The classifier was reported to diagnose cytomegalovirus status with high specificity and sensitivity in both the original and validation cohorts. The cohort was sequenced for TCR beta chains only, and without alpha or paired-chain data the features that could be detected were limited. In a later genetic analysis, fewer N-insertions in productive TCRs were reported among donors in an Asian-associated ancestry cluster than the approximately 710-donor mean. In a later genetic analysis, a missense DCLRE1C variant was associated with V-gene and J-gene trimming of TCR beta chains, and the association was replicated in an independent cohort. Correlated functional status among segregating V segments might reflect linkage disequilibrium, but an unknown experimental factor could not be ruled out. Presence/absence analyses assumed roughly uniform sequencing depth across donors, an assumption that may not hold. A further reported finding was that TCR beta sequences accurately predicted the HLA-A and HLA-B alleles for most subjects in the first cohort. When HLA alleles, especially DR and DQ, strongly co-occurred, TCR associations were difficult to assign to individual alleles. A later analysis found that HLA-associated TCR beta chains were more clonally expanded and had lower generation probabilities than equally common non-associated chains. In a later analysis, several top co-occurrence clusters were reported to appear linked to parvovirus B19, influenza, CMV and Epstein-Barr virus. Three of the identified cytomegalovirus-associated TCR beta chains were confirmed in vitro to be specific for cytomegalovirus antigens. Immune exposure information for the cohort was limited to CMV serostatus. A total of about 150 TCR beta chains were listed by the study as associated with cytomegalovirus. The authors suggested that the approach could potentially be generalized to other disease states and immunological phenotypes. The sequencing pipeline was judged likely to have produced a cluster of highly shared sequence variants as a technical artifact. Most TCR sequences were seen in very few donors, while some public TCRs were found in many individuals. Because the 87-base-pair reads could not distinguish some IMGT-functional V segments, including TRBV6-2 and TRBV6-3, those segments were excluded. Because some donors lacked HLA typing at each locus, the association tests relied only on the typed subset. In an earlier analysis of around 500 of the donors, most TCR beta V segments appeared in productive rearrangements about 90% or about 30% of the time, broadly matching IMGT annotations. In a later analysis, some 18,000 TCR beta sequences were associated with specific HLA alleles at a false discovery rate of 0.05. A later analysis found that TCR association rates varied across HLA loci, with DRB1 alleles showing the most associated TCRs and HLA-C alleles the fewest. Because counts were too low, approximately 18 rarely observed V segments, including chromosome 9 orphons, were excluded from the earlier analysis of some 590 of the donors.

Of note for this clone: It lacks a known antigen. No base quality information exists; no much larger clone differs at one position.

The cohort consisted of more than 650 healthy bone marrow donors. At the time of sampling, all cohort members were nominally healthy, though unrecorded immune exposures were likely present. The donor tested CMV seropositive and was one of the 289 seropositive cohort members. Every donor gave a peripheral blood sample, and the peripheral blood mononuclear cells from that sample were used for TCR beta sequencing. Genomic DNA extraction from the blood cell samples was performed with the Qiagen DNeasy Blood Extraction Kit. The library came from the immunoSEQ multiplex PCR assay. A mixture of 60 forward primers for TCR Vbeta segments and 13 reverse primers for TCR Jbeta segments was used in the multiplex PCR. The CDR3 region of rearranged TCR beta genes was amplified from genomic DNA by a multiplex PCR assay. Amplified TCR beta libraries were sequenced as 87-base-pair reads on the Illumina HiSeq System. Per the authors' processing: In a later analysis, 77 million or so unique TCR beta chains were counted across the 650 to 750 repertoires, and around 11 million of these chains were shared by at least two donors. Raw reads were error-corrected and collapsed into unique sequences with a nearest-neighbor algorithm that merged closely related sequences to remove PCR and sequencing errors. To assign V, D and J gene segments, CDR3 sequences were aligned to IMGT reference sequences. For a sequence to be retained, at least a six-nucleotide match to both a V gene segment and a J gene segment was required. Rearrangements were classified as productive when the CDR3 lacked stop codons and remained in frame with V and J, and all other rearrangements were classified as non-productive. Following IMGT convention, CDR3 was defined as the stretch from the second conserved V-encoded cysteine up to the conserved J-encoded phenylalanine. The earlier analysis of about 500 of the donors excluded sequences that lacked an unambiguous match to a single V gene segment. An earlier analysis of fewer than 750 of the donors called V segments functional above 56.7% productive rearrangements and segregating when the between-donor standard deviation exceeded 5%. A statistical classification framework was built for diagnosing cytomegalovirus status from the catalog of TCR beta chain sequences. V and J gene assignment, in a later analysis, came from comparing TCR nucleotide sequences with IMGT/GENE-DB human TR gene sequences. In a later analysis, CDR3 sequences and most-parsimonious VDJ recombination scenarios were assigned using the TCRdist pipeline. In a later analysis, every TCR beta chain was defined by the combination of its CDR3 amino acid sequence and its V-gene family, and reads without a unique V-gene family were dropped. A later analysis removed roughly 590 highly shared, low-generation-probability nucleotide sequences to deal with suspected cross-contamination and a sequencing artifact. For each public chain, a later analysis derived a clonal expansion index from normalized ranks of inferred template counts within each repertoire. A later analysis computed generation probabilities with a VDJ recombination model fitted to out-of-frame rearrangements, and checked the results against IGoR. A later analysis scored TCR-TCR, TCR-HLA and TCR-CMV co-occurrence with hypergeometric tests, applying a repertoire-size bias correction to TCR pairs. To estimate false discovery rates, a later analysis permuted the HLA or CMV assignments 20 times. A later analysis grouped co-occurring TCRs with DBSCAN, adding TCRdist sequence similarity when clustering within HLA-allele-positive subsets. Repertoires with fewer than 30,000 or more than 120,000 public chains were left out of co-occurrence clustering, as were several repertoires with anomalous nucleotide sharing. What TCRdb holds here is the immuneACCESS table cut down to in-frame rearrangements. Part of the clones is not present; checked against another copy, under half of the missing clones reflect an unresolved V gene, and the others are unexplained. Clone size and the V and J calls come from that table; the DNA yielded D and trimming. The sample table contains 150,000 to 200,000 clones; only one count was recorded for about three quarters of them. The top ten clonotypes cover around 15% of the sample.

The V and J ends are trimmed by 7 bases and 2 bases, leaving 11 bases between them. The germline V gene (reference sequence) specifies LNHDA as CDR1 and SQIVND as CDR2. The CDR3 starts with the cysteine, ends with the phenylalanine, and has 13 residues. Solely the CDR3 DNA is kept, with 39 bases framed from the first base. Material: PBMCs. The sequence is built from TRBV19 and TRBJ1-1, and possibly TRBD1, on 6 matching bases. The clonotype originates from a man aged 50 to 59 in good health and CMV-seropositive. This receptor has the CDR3 CASTRQDNTEAFF. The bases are TGTGCCAGTACCCGACAGGACAACACTGAAGCTTTCTTT. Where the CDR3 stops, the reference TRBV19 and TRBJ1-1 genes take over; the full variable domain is DGGITQSPKYLFRKEGQNVTLSCEQNLNHDAMYWYRQDPGQGLRLIYYSQIVNDFQKGDIAEGYSVSREKKESFPLTVTSAQKNPTAFYLCASTRQDNTEAFFGQGTRLTVV.